Each of the 12 T cell receptor beta chains below was sequenced from the same sample in a study of cytomegalovirus exposure and HLA in healthy donors (dated by TCRdb to about 2017). The protocol used for the library was the immunoSEQ multiplex PCR assay. The multiplex PCR relied on a mix of 60 forward primers for TCR Vbeta segments and 13 reverse primers for TCR Jbeta segments. The table was pulled from immuneACCESS by TCRdb, which kept in-frame rearrangements only. Such tables lose some clones; where checked, under half of the loss comes from unresolved V genes, and the rest has no known cause. A total of 150,000 or so clones appear in this sample, almost 85% of them only once. The leading ten clones occupy 3.2% of the sample. The sample consisted of PBMCs. Every receptor here comes from a man aged 18-30 years in good health and CMV-seropositive.

CDR3 amino acids: CATSRDRRSGGTEAFF. The CDR3, as DNA: TGTGCCACCAGCAGAGATCGAAGGAGCGGGGGCACTGAAGCTTTCTTT. V is TRBV15 and J is TRBJ1-1; D perhaps matches TRBD1 (5 bases). Trimming cost V 0 bases and J 4 bases, with 15 bases left between them. CDR1 LNHNV and CDR2 YYDKDF come from the germline V gene (reference sequence). The CDR3 spans 16 residues.

The CDR3 DNA is TGTGCCAGCAGCAAAATTAGGGGTCAGGGACACATGAACACTGAAGCTTTCTTT. This translates into CASSKIRGQGHMNTEAFF. The chain has TRBV21-1 and TRBJ1-1; the table calls TRBD1, which could not be checked here. TRBV21-1 counts as a pseudogene. The CDR3 contains 18 residues.

The J gene is TRBJ1-4, the V gene TRBV29-1; 7 nucleotides match TRBD1. Trimming cost V 2 bases and J 8 bases; bases outside gene matches: 8. There are 14 residues in the CDR3. In germline, CDR1 is SQVTM, CDR2 ANQGSEA. CDR3 DNA: TGCAGCGTTGAAACAGGGGAAGGGAGAGAAAAACTGTTTTTT. This translates into CSVETGEGREKLFF.

The rearrangement uses TRBV11-2 and TRBJ2-7; tentative D call: TRBD1 (6 bases). V was cut by 5 bases and J by 1 base, with 12 bases left in between. Germline V CDR1 and CDR2: SGHAT, FQNNGV. This CDR3 has 14 residues. CDR3 DNA sequence: TGTGCCAGCAGCGCCCGGACAGAGTCCTACGAGCAGTACTTC. Protein product: CASSARTESYEQYF.

The table lists this clone with a few counts. The V and J genes are TRBV5-1 and TRBJ1-5; 7 bases map to TRBD1. V was pared by 9 bases and J by 11 bases, with 14 bases of the junction left unmatched. The CDR3 has 13 amino acids. The germline V gene encodes CDR1 SGHRS and CDR2 YFSETQ. CDR3 DNA: TGCGCCAATAGGGACAGAGAGCAATCAGCCCAGCATTTT. Translating it yields CANRDREQSAQHF.

The chain joins TRBV27 to TRBJ1-3; 8 bases line up with TRBD1. The CDR3 has 15 residues. The V gene end was trimmed by 3 bases and the J gene end by 2 bases; junction bases not matched to a gene: 3. Germline CDR1 reads MNHEY; CDR2 reads SMNVEV (reference sequence). CDR3 coding DNA: TGTGCCAGCAGTTTCTCGACAGGGGCTGGAAACACCATATATTTT. The encoded protein is CASSFSTGAGNTIYF.

CDR3 bases: TGCAGTGCTATGAAGGGGCTTGGCTACACCTTC. It encodes CSAMKGLGYTF. V is TRBV20-1 and J is TRBJ1-2, with D possibly TRBD1 on 5 matching bases. The CDR3 is 11 residues long. Germline-derived CDR1 and CDR2 are DFQATT and SNEGSKA (reference sequence). V lost 4 bases and J lost 7, with 10 bases in between.

The chain employs TRBV19 and TRBJ2-3; 7 bases are a match to TRBD2. The germline gives CDR1 LNHDA, CDR2 SQIVND (reference sequence). CDR3 length: 14 amino acids. Trimming took 8 bases from V and 2 from J; bases not matched to a gene: 7. The DNA for the CDR3 is TGTGCCAGTTATAGCGGGCTATACACAGATACGCAGTATTTT. Its protein product is CASYSGLYTDTQYF. Full variable domain (missing parts from reference TRBV19 and TRBJ2-3): DGGITQSPKYLFRKEGQNVTLSCEQNLNHDAMYWYRQDPGQGLRLIYYSQIVNDFQKGDIAEGYSVSREKKESFPLTVTSAQKNPTAFYLCASYSGLYTDTQYFGPGTRLTVL.

The chain is built from TRBV6-1 and TRBJ2-5, with D possibly matching TRBD1 (7 bases). The CDR3 extends over 14 amino acids. Germline V gene data show CDR1 as MNHNS and CDR2 as SASEGT. V gave up 7 bases and J gave up 5 bases, with 17 bases separating them. The CDR3 region has the DNA TGTGCCAGCACCCTAGGGGGGACAGTGGAGACCCAGTACTTC. Translating gives CASTLGGTVETQYF.

To note about this clone: The sample carries other DNA sequences with the same CDR3. V gene TRBV7-9 combines with J gene TRBJ2-1; 13 nucleotides agree with TRBD2. Germline V gene data show CDR1 as SEHNR and CDR2 as FQNEAQ (reference sequence). This CDR3 region has 15 residues. J gave up 10 bases and V 1 base, and 4 bases lay outside the gene matches. CDR3 DNA: TGTGCCAGCAGCTTAGAACTAGCGGGAGGGGGAGAGCAGTTCTTC. Residues: CASSLELAGGGEQFF.

This chain connects TRBV11-2 to TRBJ2-5; the D gene is possibly TRBD1 (5 bases). This CDR3 comprises 13 residues. V was trimmed by 2 bases and J by 8 bases, leaving 12 bases between them. Germline values: CDR1 SGHAT, CDR2 FQNNGV. CDR3 sequence (DNA): TGTGCCAGCAGCTTAACAGGTTCTGGAACCCAGTACTTC. Its translation: CASSLTGSGTQYF.

This clone occurred once. This rearrangement joins TRBV5-4 to TRBJ2-2, with TRBD1 matching 8 bases. The CDR3 consists of 15 residues. CDR1 is SGHNT and CDR2 is YYREEE in the germline V gene (reference sequence). The V segment lost 4 bases and the J segment 0 bases; nucleotides outside the gene matches: 2. CDR3 nucleotide sequence: TGTGCCAGCAGCCGGACAGGGACGAACACCGGGGAGCTGTTTTTT. Residues: CASSRTGTNTGELFF. The complete variable domain, with remaining parts taken from reference TRBV5-4 and TRBJ2-2, reads ETGVTQSPTHLIKTRGQQVTLRCSSQSGHNTVSWYQQALGQGPQFIFQYYREEENGRGNFPPRFSGLQFPNYSSELNVNALELDDSALYLCASSRTGTNTGELFFGEGSRLTVL.